The 32 T cell receptor beta chains in this list originate from one sample, sequenced in a study of siplizumab effects on memory and regulatory T cells (dated by TCRdb to about 2019). The library was made by the immunoSEQ multiplex PCR assay. Here the immuneACCESS table is served through TCRdb, limited to in-frame sequences with V and J called. Missing clones are a known gap in these copies; in checked studies unresolved V genes cover under half, and the rest lacks a known reason. For this sample there are over 100,000 clones; under 95% appear just once. The ten top clones hold 0.75% of the sample. Sequencing was performed on Tregs sorted from blood. The source of these receptors is a human donor in good health.

This rearrangement joins TRBV29-1 to TRBJ1-5, with D unclear. Germline assignment: CDR1 SQVTM and CDR2 ANQGSEA. This CDR3 has 13 residues. V lost 6 bases to trimming and J lost 2 bases, with 11 bases between them. The CDR3 reads CSVGGIGNQPQHF. The CDR3 DNA is TGCAGCGTGGGTGGGATTGGCAATCAGCCCCAGCATTTT.

The rearrangement uses TRBV18 and TRBJ2-5; TRBD2 matches 10 bases. The CDR3 consists of 18 residues. Unmatched junction bases numbered 14, after V lost 2 bases and J lost 5 bases. The germline V gene encodes CDR1 KGHSH and CDR2 LQKENI. CDR3 protein: CASSPGVSSGRAYETQYF. The DNA for the CDR3 is TGTGCCAGCTCACCAGGGGTTTCGAGCGGGAGGGCCTACGAGACCCAGTACTTC.

The rearrangement links TRBV6-1 to TRBJ2-7, with TRBD1 matching 9 bases. CDR3 length: 15 residues. The germline CDR1 and CDR2 sequences are MNHNS and SASEGT. After removal of 1 base from V and 2 bases from J, the junction contained 3 bases not matched to a gene. CDR3 protein: CASSEVGQGAYEQYF. The CDR3, as DNA: TGTGCCAGCAGTGAAGTGGGACAGGGAGCCTACGAGCAGTACTTC.

This clone came up once. The chain has TRBV11-1 and TRBJ1-2; D gene uncertain. The V gene lost 1 base and the J gene lost 3 bases, with 9 bases spanning the gap. CDR1 is SGHAT, CDR2 FQDESV, per germline (reference sequence). The CDR3 contains 14 residues. The CDR3 loop reads CASSLDRVDYGYTF. The CDR3 nucleotides are TGTGCCAGCAGCTTAGATCGGGTAGACTATGGCTACACCTTC. Full variable domain (rest looked up from reference TRBV11-1 and TRBJ1-2): EAEVAQSPRYKITEKSQAVAFWCDPISGHATLYWYRQILGQGPELLVQFQDESVVDDSQLPKDRFSAERLKGVDSTLKIQPAELGDSAMYLCASSLDRVDYGYTFGSGTRLTVV.

This clone was picked up a small number of times. The genes are TRBV5-4 and TRBJ2-7; unclear D gene. Per the germline V gene, CDR1 is SGHNT and CDR2 is YYREEE (reference sequence). This CDR3 has 11 residues. V was trimmed by 4 bases and J by 3 bases, leaving 5 bases between them. The CDR3 coding sequence is TGTGCCAGCAGCGCCAACTACGAGCAGTACTTC. It yields the protein CASSANYEQYF. The full variable domain, with the rest looked up from reference TRBV5-4 and TRBJ2-7, is ETGVTQSPTHLIKTRGQQVTLRCSSQSGHNTVSWYQQALGQGPQFIFQYYREEENGRGNFPPRFSGLQFPNYSSELNVNALELDDSALYLCASSANYEQYFGPGTRLTVT.

The chain carries TRBV6-5 and TRBJ2-2; no clear D gene. CDR3 size: 16 residues. Deletions cut 4 bases from V and 6 bases from J, with 18 bases between. CDR1 and CDR2 from the germline V gene are MNHEY and SVGAGI. CDR3 nucleotides: TGTGCCAGCAGTTCCTTCTACGCCCGTTGGGCCGGGGAGCTGTTTTTT. Encoded protein: CASSSFYARWAGELFF.

The chain uses TRBV7-7 and TRBJ1-1, with D maybe TRBD1 (5 bases). The V and J ends lost 5 bases and 1 base respectively, with 8 bases between them. There are 13 residues in the CDR3. The germline CDR1 and CDR2 sequences are SSHAT and FNYEAQ (reference sequence). As DNA, the CDR3 is TGTGCCAGCAGCGCCGGGGGGAACACTGAAGCTTTCTTT. Translated: CASSAGGNTEAFF.

V is TRBV4-2 and J is TRBJ2-1, with 9 bases matching TRBD2. V shed 3 bases, J shed 6 bases, and the junction held 3 bases outside the gene matches. This CDR3 spans 14 amino acids. The V gene's germline CDR1 is LGHNA and CDR2 YNFKEQ. The CDR3 DNA reads TGTGCCAGCAGCCACAGCGGGGGGATCAATGAGCAGTTCTTC. This gives the protein CASSHSGGINEQFF.

In this sample, this clone turned up once. V gene TRBV27 combines with J gene TRBJ2-7; TRBD2 matches at 10 bases. The V gene end was trimmed by 5 bases and the J gene end by 5 bases; junction bases not matched to a gene: 9. The CDR3 length is 15 residues. Per the germline V gene, CDR1 is MNHEY and CDR2 is SMNVEV (reference sequence). The CDR3 DNA sequence: TGTGCCAGCAGTGGTGGAACTAGCGGGATGAACGAGCAGTACTTC. This gives the protein CASSGGTSGMNEQYF.

The CDR3 nucleotides are TGTGCCAGCAAGGCTTCGTGGCAGGGGACTGGCTACACCTTC. Its protein product is CASKASWQGTGYTF. V usage is TRBV27 and J usage is TRBJ1-2, with D possibly matching TRBD1 (6 bases). The CDR3 is made up of 14 amino acids. Between the trimmed V and J ends, which lost 7 bases and 7 bases, there was a span of 19 bases. Per the germline V gene, CDR1 is MNHEY and CDR2 is SMNVEV (reference sequence).

The chain links TRBV5-1 to TRBJ1-4; D is undetermined. Germline CDR1 and CDR2: SGHRS and YFSETQ. The CDR3 runs 13 residues. The V gene lost 4 bases and the J gene lost 6 bases, with 10 bases spanning the gap. CDR3: CASSSYSHEKLFF. DNA of the CDR3: TGCGCCAGCAGCAGTTACAGCCATGAAAAACTGTTTTTT.

The chain's CDR3 is CASSSGTGGNQPQHF. The CDR3 bases are TGTGCCAGCAGCTCCGGGACAGGAGGCAATCAGCCCCAGCATTTT. The rearrangement uses TRBV7-9 and TRBJ1-5; 8 nucleotides line up with TRBD1. The ends lost 4 bases at V and 2 bases at J; junction bases unmatched: 4. Per the germline V gene, CDR1 is SEHNR and CDR2 is FQNEAQ (reference sequence). The CDR3 is made up of 15 amino acids.

This chain joins TRBV7-9 and TRBJ2-3, with 15 bases that match TRBD2. V shed 1 base and J 4 bases; nucleotides not matched to a gene: 3. CDR1 and CDR2 (germline): SEHNR, FQNEAQ (reference sequence). There are 17 residues in the CDR3. This chain's CDR3 is CASSLGGLAGGPDTQYF. The DNA of the CDR3 is TGTGCCAGCAGCTTAGGTGGACTAGCGGGAGGGCCAGATACGCAGTATTTT. The full variable domain, its missing parts supplied by reference TRBV7-9 and TRBJ2-3, is DTGVSQNPRHKITKRGQNVTFRCDPISEHNRLYWYRQTLGQGPEFLTYFQNEAQLEKSRLLSDRFSAERPKGSFSTLEIQRTEQGDSAMYLCASSLGGLAGGPDTQYFGPGTRLTVL.

V and J are TRBV25-1 and TRBJ2-2; D is possibly TRBD1 (5 bases). Germline CDR1 and CDR2: MGHDK and SYGVNS. This CDR3 region has 15 residues. Trimming pared 5 bases from V and 0 bases from J, leaving 10 bases between. The CDR3 DNA reads as TGTGCCAGCAGTAGAGGACAAGCGAACACCGGGGAGCTGTTTTTT. This translates into CASSRGQANTGELFF.

This chain links TRBV2 with TRBJ2-5; 7 nucleotides match TRBD2. The CDR3 consists of 15 residues. J gave up 0 bases and V 4 bases, and 5 bases lay outside the gene matches. Germline assignment: CDR1 SNHLY and CDR2 FYNNEI. Here the CDR3 DNA reads TGTGCCAGCAGTGTGACTAGCCTAAACCAAGAGACCCAGTACTTC. It specifies CASSVTSLNQETQYF.

This clone was counted only a few times. The chain carries TRBV2 and TRBJ1-5, with TRBD1 matching over 8 bases. Germline V lookup: CDR1 SNHLY, CDR2 FYNNEI. This CDR3 comprises 14 residues. V trimming: 7 bases; J trimming: 3 bases; junction bases outside the gene matches: 5. For the CDR3, the DNA is TGTGCCAGCAAGAGGACAGGGAACAATCAGCCCCAGCATTTT. It codes for CASKRTGNNQPQHF.

The CDR3: CASSQEPLAGVYEQYF. The CDR3 DNA reads as TGCGCCAGCAGCCAAGAGCCGCTAGCGGGGGTCTACGAGCAGTACTTC. V usage is TRBV4-1 and J usage is TRBJ2-7; TRBD2 matches at 10 bases. The CDR3 sequence is 16 residues long. Germline V gives CDR1 MGHRA, CDR2 YSYEKL. Trimming at V came to 0 bases and at J to 3 bases, leaving 5 bases not matched to a gene.

V gene TRBV5-4 combines with J gene TRBJ1-1, with 10 bases identical to TRBD1. CDR1 SGHNT and CDR2 YYREEE come from the germline V gene (reference sequence). This CDR3 has 13 amino acids. V lost 2 bases, J lost 7 bases, and 2 bases stayed unmatched. The CDR3 is CASSLDRGREAFF. The CDR3 bases are TGTGCCAGCAGCTTAGACAGGGGGCGTGAAGCTTTCTTT.

V and J are TRBV5-5 and TRBJ1-1; D call uncertain. The CDR3 sequence is 14 residues long. Trimming cost V 4 bases and J 0 bases, with 10 bases left between them. Germline values: CDR1 SGHKS, CDR2 YYEKEE (reference sequence). This CDR3 is CASSRHHMNTEAFF. The CDR3 coding sequence is TGTGCCAGCAGCCGACACCACATGAACACTGAAGCTTTCTTT.

V is TRBV7-9 and J is TRBJ2-2; D call uncertain. The CDR3 consists of 13 residues. V was trimmed by 3 bases and J by 3 bases, leaving 5 bases between them. Germline CDR1 reads SEHNR; CDR2 reads FQNEAQ (reference sequence). The CDR3 here is CASSFFYTGELFF. Written as DNA, the CDR3 is TGTGCCAGCAGCTTTTTCTACACCGGGGAGCTGTTTTTT. The complete variable domain, with remaining parts taken from reference TRBV7-9 and TRBJ2-2, reads DTGVSQNPRHKITKRGQNVTFRCDPISEHNRLYWYRQTLGQGPEFLTYFQNEAQLEKSRLLSDRFSAERPKGSFSTLEIQRTEQGDSAMYLCASSFFYTGELFFGEGSRLTVL.

The chain has TRBV7-3 and TRBJ2-1; a possible D gene is TRBD1 (6 bases). The CDR3 is 13 amino acids. Per germline, CDR1 SGHTA and CDR2 FQGTGA. Trimming stripped 5 bases from V and 12 bases from J, with 17 bases between. CDR3 sequence reads: CASSLSGQTWQFF. CDR3 coding DNA: TGTGCCAGCAGCCTTTCAGGACAGACTTGGCAGTTCTTC.

V usage is TRBV6-5 and J usage is TRBJ2-2; possibly TRBD2 for D (6 bases). Trimming stripped 6 bases from V and 5 bases from J, with 13 bases between. The CDR3 has 14 residues. Germline CDR1 and CDR2: MNHEY and SVGAGI. CDR3 coding DNA: TGTGCCAGCAGAATACAACGGGGGACCGGGGAGCTGTTTTTT. Protein sequence: CASRIQRGTGELFF.

This chain connects TRBV6-1 to TRBJ2-7; tentative D call: TRBD2 (6 bases). Trimming stripped 3 bases from V and 4 bases from J, with 19 bases between. CDR1 and CDR2 from the germline V gene are MNHNS and SASEGT. This CDR3 has 16 amino acids. The CDR3 sequence is CASSDVRASGSYEQYF. The CDR3 DNA is TGTGCCAGCAGTGACGTCAGGGCAAGCGGGTCATACGAGCAGTACTTC.

This sequence joins TRBV19 and TRBJ2-1; perhaps TRBD2 as D (7 bases). The CDR3 loop spans 15 amino acids. Looked up from germline, CDR1 is LNHDA and CDR2 is SQIVND (reference sequence). Deletions cut 6 bases from V and 12 bases from J, with 24 bases between. CDR3 sequence reads: CASSPLTGGGLRQFF. CDR3 nucleotide sequence: TGTGCCAGTAGCCCACTCACTGGGGGGGGGCTGAGGCAGTTCTTC.

The chain combines TRBV19 with TRBJ1-5, with TRBD1 matching over 9 bases. The V and J ends lost 5 bases and 6 bases, in that order; junction bases with no gene match: 14. There are 17 residues in the CDR3. Germline values: CDR1 LNHDA, CDR2 SQIVND (reference sequence). For the CDR3, the DNA is TGTGCCAGTAGTCCATCCGGGACAGGGCTTTGGGGTCAGCCCCAGCATTTT. This encodes CASSPSGTGLWGQPQHF.

V and J are TRBV10-3 and TRBJ2-2; 8 bases map to TRBD2. The CDR3 is 16 amino acids. Germline CDR1 is ENHRY and CDR2 is SYGVKD. V shed 3 bases, J shed 3 bases, and the junction held 6 bases outside the gene matches. Written as DNA, the CDR3 is TGTGCCATCAGTGACGCGACGGGGGGGCACACCGGGGAGCTGTTTTTT. Its translation is CAISDATGGHTGELFF.

V and J are TRBV5-8 and TRBJ2-1; 9 positions agree with TRBD2. Losses at the gene ends were 3 bases for V and 11 bases for J; bases not matched to a gene: 12. This CDR3 contains 15 residues. Germline V CDR1 and CDR2: SGHTS, YDEGEE. The CDR3 region is CASSSVSSGKEKQFF. As DNA, the CDR3 is TGTGCCAGCAGCTCCGTATCTAGCGGGAAGGAGAAGCAGTTCTTC.

J is TRBJ1-1 and V is TRBV2, with D unclear. V gave up 7 bases and J gave up 4 bases, with 19 bases separating them. Germline-derived CDR1 and CDR2 are SNHLY and FYNNEI. The CDR3 is made up of 15 amino acids. The CDR3 spells CASIGSGPHITEAFF. CDR3 nucleotides: TGTGCCAGCATCGGATCAGGCCCTCACATCACTGAAGCTTTCTTT.

The chain has TRBV7-8 and TRBJ2-4; 13 bases fit TRBD2. V lost 4 bases and J lost 1; bases outside the gene matches: 7. CDR1 is SGHVS and CDR2 is FQNEAQ in the germline V gene. The CDR3 runs 18 residues. The CDR3 here is CASSSGLAGSGAKNIQYF. The CDR3 DNA reads as TGTGCCAGCAGCTCGGGACTAGCGGGAAGTGGGGCCAAAAACATTCAGTACTTC. Drawing the rest from reference TRBV7-8 and TRBJ2-4, the complete variable domain is GAGVSQSPRYKVAKRGQDVALRCDPISGHVSLFWYQQALGQGPEFLTYFQNEAQLDKSGLPSDRFFAERPEGSVSTLKIQRTQQEDSAVYLCASSSGLAGSGAKNIQYFGAGTRLSVL.

V gene TRBV18 combines with J gene TRBJ2-7; D remains unclear. CDR3 size: 14 residues. Germline loops: CDR1 KGHSH, CDR2 LQKENI. V was shortened by 5 bases and J by 3 bases, with 14 bases between the two germline ends. In nucleotides, the CDR3 is TGTGCCAGCTCAATAGAGGTCACCCACTACGAGCAGTACTTC. This gives the protein CASSIEVTHYEQYF.

The V call is TRBV5-4, the J call TRBJ1-3; D unresolved. This CDR3 is 14 amino acids long. CDR1 SGHNT and CDR2 YYREEE come from the germline V gene (reference sequence). V was shortened by 0 bases and J by 2 bases, with 6 bases between the two germline ends. CDR3 DNA: TGTGCCAGCAGCTTGGGGGGTGCTGGAAACACCATATATTTT. This encodes CASSLGGAGNTIYF.

This chain connects TRBV5-1 to TRBJ2-1, with 10 nucleotides matching TRBD2. Unmatched junction bases numbered 9, after V lost 3 bases and J lost 6 bases. CDR1 and CDR2 from the germline V gene are SGHRS and YFSETQ. CDR3 length equals 16 residues. The DNA for the CDR3 is TGCGCCAGCAGCTCCGCTACACTAGCGGGACGCAATGAGCAGTTCTTC. Encoded protein: CASSSATLAGRNEQFF. The whole variable domain, remainder taken from reference TRBV5-1 and TRBJ2-1, is KAGVTQTPRYLIKTRGQQVTLSCSPISGHRSVSWYQQTPGQGLQFLFEYFSETQRNKGNFPGRFSGRQFSNSRSEMNVSTLELGDSALYLCASSSATLAGRNEQFFGPGTRLTVL.